The 7 T cell receptor beta chains below all came from one sample that was sequenced in a study of cytomegalovirus exposure and HLA in healthy donors. PCR used 60 Vbeta primers and 13 Jbeta primers. Sequenced by immunoSEQ multiplex PCR; TCRdb stores in-frame clones only, minus some. The profile shows over 95,000 clones, under 85% of them singletons. Material: PBMCs. These receptors were collected from a man aged 40-49 years in good health and CMV-seropositive.

V usage is TRBV18 and J usage is TRBJ2-4, with TRBD1 as a possible D gene (6 bases). Trimming stripped 3 bases from V and 1 base from J, with 10 bases between. The CDR3 covers 15 residues. Germline loops: CDR1 KGHSH, CDR2 LQKENI. The CDR3 DNA is TGTGCCAGCTCACCGAGACAGGAGGCCAAAAACATTCAGTACTTC. Protein sequence: CASSPRQEAKNIQYF.

V gene TRBV4-1 combines with J gene TRBJ2-7, with 9 bases matching TRBD2. The trim removed 0 bases at V and 8 bases at J, leaving 8 bases unmatched. CDR3 length: 15 amino acids. Germline loops: CDR1 MGHRA, CDR2 YSYEKL. The CDR3 DNA is TGCGCCAGCAGCCAAGATCTAAGCGGGGGGCAAAAGCAGTACTTC. The encoded protein is CASSQDLSGGQKQYF.

A remark on this clone: The junction does not match germline at one end; this may be a read error. This sequence joins TRBV19 and TRBJ2-4, with 10 bases aligning to TRBD1. This CDR3 region has 15 residues. CDR1 and CDR2 (germline): LNHDA, SQIVND (reference sequence). The CDR3 DNA reads TGTGCCAGTAGCCTCCGACAGGGGGCGACCAACAGTCAGTACTTC. It encodes CASSLRQGATNSQYF.

This clone has just a few counts. The chain has TRBV6-5 and TRBJ2-5, with D tentatively TRBD1 (5 bases). V was shortened by 5 bases and J by 7 bases, with 17 bases between the two germline ends. Looked up from germline, CDR1 is MNHEY and CDR2 is SVGAGI. CDR3 length: 14 residues. In nucleotides, the CDR3 is TGTGCCAGCAGTCGGACCGCGCTAAGGGGGACCCAGTACTTC. Amino acids: CASSRTALRGTQYF.

The chain employs TRBV5-5 and TRBJ1-6; a weak D match, TRBD1 (6 bases). This CDR3 spans 14 amino acids. The V end lost 4 bases, the J end lost 8 bases, and 13 bases lay between the germline ends. The germline gives CDR1 SGHKS, CDR2 YYEKEE (reference sequence). The CDR3 DNA reads TGTGCCAGCAGCACGACCCCAGGGGATTCACCCCTCCACTTT. Translated, it gives CASSTTPGDSPLHF. Based on the CDR3 plus reference TRBV5-5 and TRBJ1-6, the full variable domain is DAGVTQSPTHLIKTRGQQVTLRCSPISGHKSVSWYQQVLGQGPQFIFQYYEKEERGRGNFPDRFSARQFPNYSSELNVNALLLGDSALYLCASSTTPGDSPLHFGNGTRLTVT.

This clone was detected only a few times. The chain joins TRBV28 to TRBJ2-5; tentatively, D is TRBD2 (6 bases). From germline, CDR1 is MDHEN and CDR2 SYDVKM. The V gene lost 4 bases and the J gene lost 10 bases, with 25 bases spanning the gap. The CDR3 contains 16 residues. CDR3 DNA sequence: TGTGCCAGCAGTTCCCTGGGACGGAGGGGTGGAGAGGACCAGTACTTC. Translation gives CASSSLGRRGGEDQYF.

The rearrangement uses TRBV6-5 and TRBJ2-2, with D maybe TRBD2 (7 bases). CDR1 and CDR2 from the germline V gene are MNHEY and SVGAGI. This CDR3 comprises 13 residues. The V end was cut by 2 bases, the J end by 13 bases, with 14 bases between. The CDR3 spells CASSYVRGAGLFF. The CDR3 nucleotides are TGTGCCAGCAGTTACGTTCGGGGGGCCGGGCTGTTTTTT.